What follows are 31 T cell receptor beta chains derived from one specimen sequenced in a study of blood T cell repertoires in COVID-19. The method was immunoSEQ multiplex PCR; TCRdb's version includes in-frame clones alone and lacks a portion of them. The sample consists of 220,000 or so clones, approximately 90% of them appearing once. What was sequenced was peripheral blood. These receptor sequences come from a woman aged 45 to 65 with COVID-19, enrolled during active disease.

The chain has TRBV5-5 and TRBJ1-4; 7 bases agree with TRBD1. This CDR3 contains 15 residues. Germline V gives CDR1 SGHKS, CDR2 YYEKEE (reference sequence). Trimming took 4 bases from V and 2 from J; bases not matched to a gene: 5. CDR3: CASSNTGVTNEKLFF. CDR3 in DNA: TGTGCCAGCAGCAACACAGGGGTGACTAATGAAAAACTGTTTTTT.

This chain connects TRBV11-3 to TRBJ2-3; 8 nucleotides match TRBD2. V dropped 4 bases and J dropped 2; count of bases not matched to a gene: 11. Germline V lookup: CDR1 SGHNT, CDR2 YENEEA. There are 17 residues in the CDR3. CDR3 in amino acids: CASSSSPLTSATDTQYF. The CDR3 nucleotides read TGTGCCAGCAGCTCCTCCCCCTTGACTAGCGCCACAGATACGCAGTATTTT.

V and J are TRBV4-1 and TRBJ1-3, with D hard to call. V was clipped by 2 bases and J by 0 bases, with 5 bases between them. CDR3 length equals 14 residues. Germline assignment: CDR1 MGHRA and CDR2 YSYEKL. In DNA form, the CDR3 reads TGCGCCAGCAGCCAAATTAGCTCTGGAAACACCATATATTTT. Protein: CASSQISSGNTIYF.

The J gene is TRBJ1-1, the V gene TRBV18; tentative D call: TRBD1 (5 bases). The CDR3 covers 14 residues. Trimming shortened V by 2 bases and J by 7 bases, and 14 bases separated the two germline ends. Looked up from germline, CDR1 is KGHSH and CDR2 is LQKENI. The CDR3: CASSPESWGIEAFF. CDR3 coding DNA: TGTGCCAGCTCACCAGAAAGTTGGGGCATTGAAGCTTTCTTT.

This rearrangement joins TRBV10-3 to TRBJ1-1; D is possibly TRBD1 (6 bases). The V end lost 6 bases, the J end lost 0 bases, and 11 bases lay between the germline ends. Germline V gene data show CDR1 as ENHRY and CDR2 as SYGVKD. This CDR3 has 14 amino acids. The CDR3 DNA sequence: TGTGCCATCAGGGAGCAGGGGCTGAACACTGAAGCTTTCTTT. Protein product: CAIREQGLNTEAFF.

The chain combines TRBV9 with TRBJ1-2; D uncertain. Germline CDR1 reads SGDLS; CDR2 reads YYNGEE. Trimming stripped 4 bases from V and 7 bases from J, with 5 bases between. There are 10 residues in the CDR3. The CDR3 DNA follows: TGTGCCAGCAGCCCGGGTGGCTACACCTTC. This gives the protein CASSPGGYTF. Combining the CDR3 with reference TRBV9 and TRBJ1-2 gives the whole variable domain DSGVTQTPKHLITATGQRVTLRCSPRSGDLSVYWYQQSLDQGLQFLIQYYNGEERAKGNILERFSAQQFPDLHSELNLSSLELGDSALYFCASSPGGYTFGSGTRLTVV.

This clone was seen a few times. The chain carries TRBV10-3 and TRBJ1-5, with D maybe TRBD1 (5 bases). Trimming took 3 bases from V and 0 from J, leaving 12 bases between them. Germline V gene data show CDR1 as ENHRY and CDR2 as SYGVKD. There are 16 residues in the CDR3. CDR3 coding DNA: TGTGCCATCAGTGACGGAGGGGACCTTAGCAATCAGCCCCAGCATTTT. Translating it yields CAISDGGDLSNQPQHF.

In its sample, this clone was seen once. The chain employs TRBV9 and TRBJ1-4; unclear D gene. Germline values: CDR1 SGDLS, CDR2 YYNGEE. CDR3 size: 14 residues. V lost 3 bases and J 5 bases, leaving 11 bases between the germline ends. The CDR3 reads CASSAWEENEKLFF. The CDR3 DNA reads as TGTGCCAGCAGCGCGTGGGAGGAAAATGAAAAACTGTTTTTT.

The genes are TRBV18 and TRBJ2-5, with 10 bases aligning to TRBD1. V was clipped by 3 bases and J by 5 bases; unmatched bases: 0. Germline V gene data show CDR1 as KGHSH and CDR2 as LQKENI. CDR3 size: 13 residues. CDR3 protein: CASSPGQGETQYF. CDR3 coding DNA: TGTGCCAGCTCACCGGGACAGGGGGAGACCCAGTACTTC.

The rearrangement uses TRBV18 and TRBJ1-5; D remains ambiguous. Germline-derived CDR1 and CDR2 are KGHSH and LQKENI. V was clipped by 2 bases and J by 5 bases, with 10 bases between them. The CDR3 totals 14 residues. The CDR3 sequence is CASSPNAPDQPQHF. The CDR3 DNA is TGTGCCAGCTCACCAAACGCCCCAGATCAGCCCCAGCATTTT.

The chain links TRBV6-5 to TRBJ1-5, with D perhaps TRBD1 (5 bases). The V gene lost 7 bases and the J gene lost 7 bases, with 20 bases spanning the gap. The CDR3 runs to 15 residues. CDR1 MNHEY and CDR2 SVGAGI come from the germline V gene. The CDR3 loop is CASNPAGGIGQPQHF. The CDR3 DNA is TGTGCCAGCAACCCCGCGGGGGGTATAGGGCAGCCCCAGCATTTT.

The chain couples TRBV6-4 to TRBJ2-3; the match to TRBD1 covers 11 bases. V shed 0 bases and J 2 bases; nucleotides not matched to a gene: 4. The CDR3 is 17 residues long. Germline loops: CDR1 MRHNA, CDR2 SNTAGT. CDR3 in DNA: TGTGCCAGCAGTGACTCGATGGGACAGGGGGTCACAGATACGCAGTATTTT. It translates to CASSDSMGQGVTDTQYF.

This clone was recorded only once. CDR3 DNA sequence: TGTGCCAGTGGGACTATACATAATGAAAAACTGTTTTTT. Amino acid sequence: CASGTIHNEKLFF. This chain uses TRBV6-5 with TRBJ1-4; a weak D match, TRBD1 (5 bases). V shed 9 bases and J shed 4 bases, with 12 bases lying between them. The CDR3 spans 13 residues. Germline CDR1 and CDR2: MNHEY and SVGAGI.

The rearrangement joins TRBV5-1 to TRBJ1-1, with D perhaps matching TRBD1 (6 bases). The V gene's germline CDR1 is SGHRS and CDR2 YFSETQ. The CDR3 loop spans 14 amino acids. V gave up 5 bases and J gave up 1 base, with 12 bases separating them. The CDR3 DNA sequence: TGCGCCAGCAGAGCGGCGACAGGGAACACTGAAGCTTTCTTT. It encodes CASRAATGNTEAFF.

CDR3 DNA: TGTGCCACCAGTGACAGTAAGGGCTACACCTTC. Protein product: CATSDSKGYTF. This sequence joins TRBV24-1 and TRBJ1-2; the D is unclear. The length of the CDR3 is 11 residues. Per the germline V gene, CDR1 is KGHDR and CDR2 is SFDVKD. Trimming shortened V by 4 bases and J by 8 bases, and 7 bases separated the two germline ends.

CDR3 in amino acids: CASSARPPTGYNEQFF. In nucleotides, the CDR3 is TGTGCCAGCAGTGCAAGACCCCCAACGGGGTACAATGAGCAGTTCTTC. The chain carries TRBV25-1 and TRBJ2-1, with D maybe TRBD2 (5 bases). Trimming stripped 4 bases from V and 4 bases from J, with 17 bases between. The CDR3 has 16 amino acids. CDR1 is MGHDK, CDR2 SYGVNS, per germline.

The V gene is TRBV5-6, the J gene TRBJ1-4; D remains ambiguous. This CDR3 region has 15 residues. CDR1 and CDR2 (germline): SGHDT, YYEEEE. With 1 base removed from V and 8 bases from J, the gap between germline ends came to 15 bases. CDR3 sequence (DNA): TGTGCCAGCAGCTTGTGGACGGGAGGTAGGGAAAAACTGTTTTTT. Translated: CASSLWTGGREKLFF.

The genes are TRBV9 and TRBJ2-2, with a possible D match to TRBD2 (6 bases). V was cut by 3 bases and J by 6 bases, with 15 bases left in between. Germline CDR1 SGDLS, CDR2 YYNGEE. This CDR3 is 15 amino acids long. The CDR3 DNA is TGTGCCAGCAGCGAGGGACTGGCGGGCCCCGGGGAGCTGTTTTTT. Encoded protein: CASSEGLAGPGELFF.

The chain employs TRBV7-2 and TRBJ1-2, with no clear D. V was clipped by 2 bases and J by 7 bases, with 17 bases between them. This CDR3 region has 15 residues. Germline CDR1 and CDR2: SGHTA and FQGNSA. CDR3 bases: TGTGCCAGCAGCTTATCTTCTTCTGGGCAGTTTGGCTACACCTTC. As protein: CASSLSSSGQFGYTF. Based on the CDR3 plus reference TRBV7-2 and TRBJ1-2, the full variable domain is GAGVSQSPSNKVTEKGKDVELRCDPISGHTALYWYRQSLGQGLEFLIYFQGNSAPDKSGLPSDRFSAERTGGSVSTLTIQRTQQEDSAVYLCASSLSSSGQFGYTFGSGTRLTVV.

The gene calls are TRBV5-5 and TRBJ1-4; D might be TRBD1 (5 bases). Germline assignment: CDR1 SGHKS and CDR2 YYEKEE (reference sequence). The CDR3 has 14 amino acids. Trimming cost V 5 bases and J 7 bases, with 15 bases left between them. The chain's CDR3 is CASSQDGGIEKLFF. The CDR3, as DNA: TGTGCCAGCAGTCAGGACGGGGGAATTGAAAAACTGTTTTTT. Full variable domain (remainder filled in from reference TRBV5-5 and TRBJ1-4): DAGVTQSPTHLIKTRGQQVTLRCSPISGHKSVSWYQQVLGQGPQFIFQYYEKEERGRGNFPDRFSARQFPNYSSELNVNALLLGDSALYLCASSQDGGIEKLFFGSGTQLSVL.

A single count supports this clone. This sequence joins TRBV4-3 and TRBJ2-7; tentative D call: TRBD2 (7 bases). The CDR3 length is 16 residues. The ends were cut back, 0 bases at V and 3 bases at J, with 15 bases in the middle. The germline CDR1 and CDR2 sequences are LGHNA and YSLEER. CDR3 in amino acids: CASSQDRGGAYYEQYF. Here the CDR3 DNA reads TGCGCCAGCAGCCAAGATAGGGGGGGGGCATACTACGAGCAGTACTTC.

This chain links TRBV28 with TRBJ2-3, with D unclear. From germline, CDR1 is MDHEN and CDR2 SYDVKM. V dropped 7 bases and J dropped 3 bases, with 8 bases sitting between them. This CDR3 has 12 residues. The CDR3 protein is CASTTRTDTQYF. CDR3 coding DNA: TGTGCCAGCACCACGAGGACAGATACGCAGTATTTT.

The chain is built from TRBV10-3 and TRBJ2-1; perhaps TRBD2 as D (6 bases). V was shortened by 5 bases and J by 6 bases, with 8 bases between the two germline ends. CDR3 length: 12 residues. Germline assignment: CDR1 ENHRY and CDR2 SYGVKD. CDR3 sequence: CAISMEGNEQFF. In nucleotides, the CDR3 is TGTGCCATCAGTATGGAGGGCAATGAGCAGTTCTTC.

The CDR3 is CASSIDLFGTGNIQYF. The CDR3 region has the DNA TGTGCCAGTAGTATAGATCTATTCGGGACAGGTAACATTCAGTACTTC. The J gene is TRBJ2-4, the V gene TRBV19; TRBD1 matches 8 bases. V dropped 0 bases and J dropped 7; count of bases not matched to a gene: 8. CDR1 LNHDA and CDR2 SQIVND come from the germline V gene (reference sequence). There are 16 residues in the CDR3.

This chain connects TRBV29-1 to TRBJ1-2; TRBD1 agrees at 8 bases. J lost 3 bases, V lost 5 bases, and 5 bases had no gene match. CDR3 size: 13 residues. Per the germline V gene, CDR1 is SQVTM and CDR2 is ANQGSEA. In DNA form, the CDR3 reads TGCAGCGTTTCTGACAGGGGCCACTATGGCTACACCTTC. Residues: CSVSDRGHYGYTF.

The chain has TRBV5-6 and TRBJ2-5, with 7 bases identical to TRBD1. The germline gives CDR1 SGHDT, CDR2 YYEEEE. The ends lost 0 bases at V and 5 bases at J; junction bases unmatched: 4. The CDR3 contains 14 residues. The CDR3 DNA follows: TGTGCCAGCAGCTTGGTTACAGGGGCCGAGACCCAGTACTTC. Its protein is CASSLVTGAETQYF. Full variable domain (outside the CDR3, taken from reference TRBV5-6 and TRBJ2-5): DAGVTQSPTHLIKTRGQQVTLRCSPKSGHDTVSWYQQALGQGPQFIFQYYEEEERQRGNFPDRFSGHQFPNYSSELNVNALLLGDSALYLCASSLVTGAETQYFGPGTRLLVL.

This rearrangement joins TRBV11-3 to TRBJ2-7, with a possible D match to TRBD2 (5 bases). V shed 7 bases and J shed 3 bases, with 16 bases lying between them. CDR1 SGHNT and CDR2 YENEEA come from the germline V gene. CDR3 length: 14 residues. This CDR3 reads CASTHRGAGYEQYF. The CDR3 DNA reads TGTGCCAGCACCCACCGGGGTGCCGGCTACGAGCAGTACTTC.

This rearrangement joins TRBV4-3 to TRBJ2-5; a weak D match, TRBD2 (5 bases). Germline CDR1 LGHNA, CDR2 YSLEER. The CDR3 spans 13 residues. V was cut by 0 bases and J by 5 bases, with 7 bases left in between. In DNA form, the CDR3 reads TGCGCCAGCAGCCAAGATAGAGGGGAGACCCAGTACTTC. It specifies CASSQDRGETQYF.

The CDR3: CASSLPQGVGYTF. CDR3 nucleotide sequence: TGTGCCAGCAGCTTACCTCAGGGTGTTGGCTACACCTTC. The chain has TRBV7-2 and TRBJ1-2; TRBD1 is a possible D gene (5 bases). The CDR3 runs to 13 residues. Germline CDR1 and CDR2: SGHTA and FQGNSA. Trimming stripped 2 bases from V and 7 bases from J, with 11 bases between.

This clone occurred a few times. V is TRBV18 and J is TRBJ1-2; D perhaps matches TRBD1 (5 bases). The V end was cut by 0 bases, the J end by 4 bases, with 9 bases between. The CDR3 contains 14 residues. Germline V gene lookup returns CDR1 KGHSH and CDR2 LQKENI. The CDR3 sequence is CASSPPEDTYGYTF. CDR3 DNA sequence: TGTGCCAGCTCACCACCCGAGGACACCTATGGCTACACCTTC.

The V and J genes are TRBV7-8 and TRBJ1-6; D may be TRBD1 (5 bases). Germline V gene sequence: CDR1 SGHVS, CDR2 FQNEAQ. Trimming stripped 4 bases from V and 2 bases from J, with 15 bases between. The CDR3 has 17 residues. CDR3 coding DNA: TGTGCCAGCAGCTCGACCAATCAGGGAACCTATAATTCACCCCTCCACTTT. Protein product: CASSSTNQGTYNSPLHF.